These T cell receptor beta chains were read from a single sample in a study of cytomegalovirus exposure and HLA in healthy donors. Sequencing used immunoSEQ multiplex PCR; TCRdb keeps in-frame clones, though not all of them. The sample has roughly 130,000 clones, around 9% seen once; the top ten hold less than 7%. Sequenced: PBMCs. Receptor source: a man aged 35 to 55 in good health and CMV-seronegative. The CDR3 runs from the conserved cysteine through the conserved F or W. A D gene is named only where the DNA matches it firmly. Clone size appears in some rows only: once, few, many, or a class for an expanded clone.

CDR3aa: CASSALVSYNSPLHF
CDR3nt: TGCGCCAGCAGTGCCCTTGTCTCCTATAATTCACCCCTCCACTTT
abundance: -
v_gene: TRBV10-2
d_gene: -
len: 15
j_gene: TRBJ1-6

CDR3aa: CSASGGDTQYF
CDR3nt: TGCAGTGCTAGCGGAGGAGATACGCAGTATTTT
abundance: few
v_gene: TRBV20-1
d_gene: -
len: 11
j_gene: TRBJ2-3

CDR3aa: CATSSLPLANTEAFF
CDR3nt: TGTGCCACCAGCAGCCTTCCATTAGCGAACACTGAAGCTTTCTTT
abundance: -
v_gene: TRBV15
d_gene: -
len: 15
j_gene: TRBJ1-1

CDR3aa: CASSQEGGTGGWADTQYF
CDR3nt: TGCGCCAGCAGCCAAGAGGGAGGGACAGGGGGCTGGGCAGATACGCAGTATTTT
abundance: -
v_gene: TRBV4-1
d_gene: TRBD1
len: 18
j_gene: TRBJ2-3

CDR3aa: CASSRAGMNTEAFF
CDR3nt: TGTGCCAGCAGTCGGGCAGGGATGAACACTGAAGCTTTCTTT
abundance: -
v_gene: TRBV6-5
d_gene: -
len: 14
j_gene: TRBJ1-1

CDR3aa: CASSLGGDSYEQYF
CDR3nt: TGTGCCAGCAGCTTGGGTGGGGACAGCTACGAGCAGTACTTC
abundance: -
v_gene: TRBV5-6
d_gene: TRBD1
len: 14
j_gene: TRBJ2-7

CDR3aa: CASSQWGAYEQYF
CDR3nt: TGTGCCAGCAGCCAATGGGGGGCCTACGAGCAGTACTTC
abundance: few
v_gene: TRBV14
d_gene: -
len: 13
j_gene: TRBJ2-7

CDR3aa: CASSLSGTGLYGYTF
CDR3nt: TGTGCCAGCAGTTTATCCGGGACAGGCCTCTATGGCTACACCTTC
abundance: few
v_gene: TRBV27
d_gene: TRBD1
len: 15
j_gene: TRBJ1-2

CDR3aa: CASSLPTSGGRTGELFF
CDR3nt: TGCGCCAGCAGCCTGCCAACTAGCGGGGGCCGCACCGGGGAGCTGTTTTTT
abundance: few
v_gene: TRBV5-1
d_gene: TRBD2
len: 17
j_gene: TRBJ2-2

CDR3aa: CASSPRTGAHQETQYF
CDR3nt: TGCGCCAGCAGCCCGAGGACAGGAGCCCACCAAGAGACCCAGTACTTC
abundance: few
v_gene: TRBV5-1
d_gene: TRBD1
len: 16
j_gene: TRBJ2-5

CDR3aa: CASSLEWGIGNEQYF
CDR3nt: TGTGCCAGCAGCTTGGAATGGGGCATAGGCAACGAGCAGTACTTC
abundance: -
v_gene: TRBV5-5
d_gene: -
len: 15
j_gene: TRBJ2-7

CDR3aa: CASSLYRDRGPSNTEAFF
CDR3nt: TGTGCCAGTAGTCTTTACCGGGACAGGGGGCCTTCTAACACTGAAGCTTTCTTT
abundance: -
v_gene: TRBV19
d_gene: TRBD1
len: 18
j_gene: TRBJ1-1

CDR3aa: CASNRAYEQYF
CDR3nt: TGTGCCAGCAACAGGGCCTACGAGCAGTACTTC
abundance: few
v_gene: TRBV2
d_gene: -
len: 11
j_gene: TRBJ2-7

CDR3aa: CASSPRLAGGSYEQYF
CDR3nt: TGCGCCAGCAGCCCCAGACTAGCGGGGGGCTCCTACGAGCAGTACTTC
abundance: few
v_gene: TRBV5-1
d_gene: TRBD2
len: 16
j_gene: TRBJ2-7

CDR3aa: CSVGGAGDFEQYF
CDR3nt: TGCAGCGTTGGGGGCGCGGGGGACTTCGAGCAGTACTTC
abundance: few
v_gene: TRBV29-1
d_gene: TRBD2
len: 13
j_gene: TRBJ2-7

CDR3aa: CASSLRGQGYTIYF
CDR3nt: TGTGCCAGCAGCTTGAGAGGACAGGGTTACACCATATATTTT
abundance: few
v_gene: TRBV5-6
d_gene: TRBD1
len: 14
j_gene: TRBJ1-3

CDR3aa: CASSPGQSNQPQHF
CDR3nt: TGTGCCAGCAGCCCGGGACAGAGCAATCAGCCCCAGCATTTT
abundance: few
v_gene: TRBV6-5
d_gene: TRBD1
len: 14
j_gene: TRBJ1-5

CDR3aa: CASRWGTGSSYEQYF
CDR3nt: TGTGCCAGCAGGTGGGGGACAGGGAGCTCCTACGAGCAGTACTTC
abundance: few
v_gene: TRBV6-5
d_gene: TRBD1
len: 15
j_gene: TRBJ2-7

CDR3aa: CASSQEDSESYEQYF
CDR3nt: TGCGCCAGCAGCCAAGAGGACAGCGAGTCCTACGAGCAGTACTTC
abundance: -
v_gene: TRBV4-1
d_gene: -
len: 15
j_gene: TRBJ2-7

CDR3aa: CASSLGAASTDTQYF
CDR3nt: TGCGCCAGCAGCTTGGGGGCAGCTAGCACAGATACGCAGTATTTT
abundance: -
v_gene: TRBV5-1
d_gene: -
len: 15
j_gene: TRBJ2-3

CDR3aa: CASSPRAGAGGQFF
CDR3nt: TGTGCCAGCAGCCCCCGGGCAGGGGCGGGGGGGCAGTTCTTC
abundance: few
v_gene: TRBV7-3
d_gene: TRBD2
len: 14
j_gene: TRBJ2-1

CDR3aa: CASSKGGLASRTDTQYF
CDR3nt: TGTGCCAGCAGCAAAGGAGGACTAGCTTCCCGCACAGATACGCAGTATTTT
abundance: few
v_gene: TRBV21-1
d_gene: -
len: 17
j_gene: TRBJ2-3

CDR3aa: CASSFSTSGDTDTQYF
CDR3nt: TGTGCCAGCAGCTTTTCAACTAGCGGGGACACAGATACGCAGTATTTT
abundance: few
v_gene: TRBV7-9
d_gene: TRBD2
len: 16
j_gene: TRBJ2-3

CDR3aa: CASKQGARTEAFF
CDR3nt: TGTGCCAGTAAACAGGGGGCAAGGACTGAAGCTTTCTTT
abundance: few
v_gene: TRBV27
d_gene: TRBD1
len: 13
j_gene: TRBJ1-1

CDR3aa: CASSLGNRGGMGYTF
CDR3nt: TGCGCCAGCAGCCTTGGAAACAGGGGAGGCATGGGCTACACCTTC
abundance: -
v_gene: TRBV5-1
d_gene: TRBD1
len: 15
j_gene: TRBJ1-2

CDR3aa: CASSQPGNDEQYF
CDR3nt: TGTGCCAGCAGCCAACCAGGGAACGACGAGCAGTACTTC
abundance: few
v_gene: TRBV14
d_gene: -
len: 13
j_gene: TRBJ2-7

CDR3aa: CASSKPPGPQHF
CDR3nt: TGTGCCAGCAGTAAACCCCCGGGGCCCCAGCATTTT
abundance: -
v_gene: TRBV27
d_gene: -
len: 12
j_gene: TRBJ1-5

CDR3aa: CASSSDREANQPQHF
CDR3nt: TGTGCCAGCAGCTCCGACAGGGAGGCGAATCAGCCCCAGCATTTT
abundance: -
v_gene: TRBV7-9
d_gene: TRBD1
len: 15
j_gene: TRBJ1-5

CDR3aa: CASSQASAYNEQFF
CDR3nt: TGTGCCAGCAGCCAAGCTTCGGCCTACAATGAGCAGTTCTTC
abundance: few
v_gene: TRBV14
d_gene: -
len: 14
j_gene: TRBJ2-1

CDR3aa: CATSRGGGIGNQPQHF
CDR3nt: TGTGCCACCAGCAGAGGGGGAGGAATCGGCAATCAGCCCCAGCATTTT
abundance: few
v_gene: TRBV15
d_gene: -
len: 16
j_gene: TRBJ1-5

CDR3aa: CASSVTERGGRDTQYF
CDR3nt: TGTGCCAGCAGCGTAACAGAGCGGGGGGGCAGAGATACGCAGTATTTT
abundance: -
v_gene: TRBV9
d_gene: TRBD2
len: 16
j_gene: TRBJ2-3

CDR3aa: CASSLRGQGTSEAFF
CDR3nt: TGTGCCAGCAGTCTCCGGGGACAGGGTACCTCTGAAGCTTTCTTT
abundance: few
v_gene: TRBV27
d_gene: TRBD1
len: 15
j_gene: TRBJ1-1

CDR3aa: CASSLAQGPYGYTF
CDR3nt: TGTGCCAGCAGCTTAGCGCAGGGTCCCTATGGCTACACCTTC
abundance: few
v_gene: TRBV7-2
d_gene: -
len: 14
j_gene: TRBJ1-2

CDR3aa: CASSVGAPNEQFF
CDR3nt: TGTGCCAGCAGCGTAGGGGCGCCCAATGAGCAGTTCTTC
abundance: few
v_gene: TRBV9
d_gene: -
len: 13
j_gene: TRBJ2-1

CDR3aa: CASSQEGDKNYEQYF
CDR3nt: TGCGCCAGCAGCCAAGAGGGGGACAAGAACTACGAGCAGTACTTC
abundance: few
v_gene: TRBV4-3
d_gene: -
len: 15
j_gene: TRBJ2-7

CDR3aa: CASSPRGANEQFF
CDR3nt: TGTGCCAGCAGCCCTCGGGGGGCCAATGAGCAGTTCTTC
abundance: few
v_gene: TRBV11-3
d_gene: -
len: 13
j_gene: TRBJ2-1

CDR3aa: CASSLELNTEAFF
CDR3nt: TGCGCCAGCAGCTTGGAGCTTAACACTGAAGCTTTCTTT
abundance: few
v_gene: TRBV5-1
d_gene: -
len: 13
j_gene: TRBJ1-1

CDR3aa: CASSAGQAGEQYF
CDR3nt: TGTGCCAGCAGTGCGGGACAAGCGGGGGAGCAGTACTTC
abundance: few
v_gene: TRBV2
d_gene: -
len: 13
j_gene: TRBJ2-7

CDR3aa: CASSLVAGDEQYF
CDR3nt: TGTGCCAGCAGCTTGGTAGCGGGGGACGAGCAGTACTTC
abundance: few
v_gene: TRBV5-6
d_gene: TRBD2
len: 13
j_gene: TRBJ2-7

CDR3aa: CASSLVGRTYEQYF
CDR3nt: TGTGCCAGCAGCTTAGTGGGCAGAACCTACGAGCAGTACTTC
abundance: few
v_gene: TRBV7-9
d_gene: -
len: 14
j_gene: TRBJ2-7

CDR3aa: CASNSSGGRLYDYTF
CDR3nt: TGTGCCAGCAACTCCTCGGGTGGCCGGCTGTATGACTACACCTTC
abundance: few
v_gene: TRBV7-6
d_gene: -
len: 15
j_gene: TRBJ1-2

CDR3aa: CASSYQTGSPTDTQYF
CDR3nt: TGTGCCAGCAGTTACCAGACAGGGTCCCCCACAGATACGCAGTATTTT
abundance: -
v_gene: TRBV6-5
d_gene: TRBD1
len: 16
j_gene: TRBJ2-3

CDR3aa: CASSLWETEAFF
CDR3nt: TGTGCCAGCAGTTTGTGGGAGACTGAAGCTTTCTTT
abundance: -
v_gene: TRBV25-1
d_gene: -
len: 12
j_gene: TRBJ1-1

CDR3aa: CASSRDRGTDTQYF
CDR3nt: TGTGCCAGCAGCCGGGACAGGGGCACAGATACGCAGTATTTT
abundance: -
v_gene: TRBV6-5
d_gene: TRBD1
len: 14
j_gene: TRBJ2-3

CDR3aa: CSVGTGGTDTQYF
CDR3nt: TGCAGCGTTGGGACAGGGGGAACAGATACGCAGTATTTT
abundance: -
v_gene: TRBV29-1
d_gene: TRBD1
len: 13
j_gene: TRBJ2-3

CDR3aa: CATSRERNQPQHF
CDR3nt: TGTGCCACCAGCAGAGAGCGAAATCAGCCCCAGCATTTT
abundance: few
v_gene: TRBV15
d_gene: -
len: 13
j_gene: TRBJ1-5

CDR3aa: CASSEQTGGAVEAFF
CDR3nt: TGTGCCAGCAGTGAACAAACGGGAGGGGCAGTTGAAGCTTTCTTT
abundance: -
v_gene: TRBV6-1
d_gene: -
len: 15
j_gene: TRBJ1-1

CDR3aa: CASSQEGGLTSTDTQYF
CDR3nt: TGCGCCAGCAGCCAAGAAGGCGGTCTAACTAGCACAGATACGCAGTATTTT
abundance: -
v_gene: TRBV4-3
d_gene: -
len: 17
j_gene: TRBJ2-3

CDR3aa: CASSPGTVQETQYF
CDR3nt: TGTGCCAGCAGCCCTGGGACAGTCCAAGAGACCCAGTACTTC
abundance: -
v_gene: TRBV13
d_gene: TRBD1
len: 14
j_gene: TRBJ2-5

CDR3aa: CASSYSLAGGNEQFF
CDR3nt: TGTGCCAGCAGTTATTCGCTAGCGGGGGGTAATGAGCAGTTCTTC
abundance: few
v_gene: TRBV6-5
d_gene: TRBD2
len: 15
j_gene: TRBJ2-1

CDR3aa: CASSGRTGGQPQHF
CDR3nt: TGTGCCAGCAGCGGAAGGACAGGGGGTCAGCCCCAGCATTTT
abundance: few
v_gene: TRBV7-6
d_gene: TRBD1
len: 14
j_gene: TRBJ1-5

CDR3aa: CASSLALGAREKLFF
CDR3nt: TGTGCCAGCAGCTTAGCTCTGGGGGCAAGGGAAAAACTGTTTTTT
abundance: few
v_gene: TRBV7-2
d_gene: -
len: 15
j_gene: TRBJ1-4

CDR3aa: CASSQDPRDPYGYTF
CDR3nt: TGTGCCAGCAGCCAAGATCCCCGGGATCCTTATGGCTACACCTTC
abundance: -
v_gene: TRBV4-2
d_gene: -
len: 15
j_gene: TRBJ1-2

CDR3aa: CASSQRGMNTEAFF
CDR3nt: TGCGCCAGCAGCCAACGGGGGATGAACACTGAAGCTTTCTTT
abundance: few
v_gene: TRBV4-1
d_gene: -
len: 14
j_gene: TRBJ1-1